This TCR beta chain was recorded in a study of shared clonotypes between healthy human individuals. Repertoires were generated with immunoSEQ multiplex PCR, while TCRdb's copy carries only in-frame clones and drops some. The table shows about 680,000 clones, with approximately 90% occurring only once. Notes on this clone: Its antigen remains unidentified.

Positively selected for CCR7, the CD45RO-negative cells used as naive CD8 cells excluded terminally differentiated effector memory CD45RA+ cells. Adult donors, all healthy and HIV-negative, had no recent acute infections or vaccinations. Study findings and constraints: Some clonotypes were shared by all four sorted-subset donors, while others were not shared. The non-shared ones had lower generation probabilities than the shared ones.

The clonotype originates from a man aged 25-45 years in good health. Sequenced input: naive CD8+ T cells sorted from blood.

CDR3 amino acids: CASSVGSSASYEQYF. The DNA of the CDR3 is TGTGCCAGCAGCGTAGGGTCTAGCGCGAGCTACGAGCAGTACTTC. The chain has TRBV9 and TRBJ2-7; tentatively, D is TRBD2 (6 bases). The CDR3 is made up of 15 amino acids. From germline, CDR1 is SGDLS and CDR2 YYNGEE. With 0 bases removed from V and 3 bases from J, the gap between germline ends came to 13 bases. Full variable domain (rest looked up from reference TRBV9 and TRBJ2-7): DSGVTQTPKHLITATGQRVTLRCSPRSGDLSVYWYQQSLDQGLQFLIQYYNGEERAKGNILERFSAQQFPDLHSELNLSSLELGDSALYFCASSVGSSASYEQYFGPGTRLTVT.